Listed below are T cell receptor beta chains from one sample, sequenced in a study of blood T cell repertoires in COVID-19. TCRdb keeps only in-frame clones here, not all; method: immunoSEQ multiplex PCR. This table has about 170,000 clones, around 81% appearing once. The sample taken for sequencing was peripheral blood. The source is a woman of 80 years or more with COVID-19, enrolled during active disease. The CDR3 runs from the conserved cysteine through the conserved F or W. D genes are given only for firm matches. Only part of the rows carry a size: once, few, many, or a class if the clone is expanded.

length: 13; V: TRBV27; size: .; D: TRBD1; J: TRBJ2-7; CDR3: CASSQGQSYEQYF
length: 13; V: TRBV6-5; size: once; D: .; J: TRBJ1-2; CDR3: CASSSPLQGGYTF
length: 18; V: TRBV7-7; size: .; D: TRBD1; J: TRBJ2-3; CDR3: CASSPGQGRPTSTDTQYF
length: 20; V: TRBV10-3; size: .; D: .; J: TRBJ2-3; CDR3: CAISALWRDPFADGTDTQYF
length: 15; V: TRBV5-1; size: .; D: TRBD2; J: TRBJ2-2; CDR3: CASSPGRENTGELFF
length: 13; V: TRBV7-3; size: few; D: .; J: TRBJ1-6; CDR3: CVTGVGHNSPLHF
length: 12; V: TRBV5-5; size: .; D: TRBD2; J: TRBJ2-7; CDR3: CASSHPSGPPYF
length: 14; V: TRBV7-3; size: .; D: .; J: TRBJ1-6; CDR3: CASSSTTGGSPLHF
length: 17; V: TRBV24-1; size: .; D: TRBD2; J: TRBJ2-3; CDR3: CATSDLPSGRMTDTQYF
length: 14; V: TRBV19; size: .; D: .; J: TRBJ1-2; CDR3: CASTQGRGFAGYTF
length: 14; V: TRBV7-2; size: .; D: .; J: TRBJ2-5; CDR3: CASSFAQRLETQYF
length: 15; V: TRBV6-6; size: once; D: TRBD1; J: TRBJ1-1; CDR3: CASSYGGTGDTEAFF
length: 15; V: TRBV28; size: .; D: TRBD1; J: TRBJ1-1; CDR3: CASSFLTGDNTEAFF
length: 12; V: TRBV28; size: .; D: .; J: TRBJ1-2; CDR3: CASSFRDYGYTF
length: 12; V: TRBV7-3; size: .; D: .; J: TRBJ1-2; CDR3: CASSPGGVKIFF
length: 13; V: TRBV19; size: .; D: .; J: TRBJ1-1; CDR3: CASSIGGDTEAFF
length: 14; V: TRBV29-1; size: .; D: .; J: TRBJ1-4; CDR3: CSVVSPLGNEKLFF
length: 16; V: TRBV24-1; size: .; D: .; J: TRBJ1-4; CDR3: CATSDDEAGEGEKLFF
length: 15; V: TRBV6-4; size: .; D: .; J: TRBJ1-1; CDR3: CASSDVSQGGTEAFF
length: 15; V: TRBV18; size: .; D: TRBD1; J: TRBJ1-1; CDR3: CASSLATGLNTEAFF
length: 15; V: TRBV28; size: .; D: TRBD1; J: TRBJ2-7; CDR3: CASIGRDRGSYEQYF
length: 16; V: TRBV19; size: .; D: .; J: TRBJ2-7; CDR3: CASRLFSGDFPYEQYF
length: 14; V: TRBV5-4; size: .; D: TRBD2; J: TRBJ2-3; CDR3: CASSLVLASDTQYF
length: 14; V: TRBV18; size: .; D: TRBD1; J: TRBJ1-6; CDR3: CASSPGTGLSPLHF
length: 12; V: TRBV6-5; size: .; D: .; J: TRBJ1-4; CDR3: CASSSINEKLFF
length: 15; V: TRBV19; size: .; D: TRBD2; J: TRBJ2-5; CDR3: CASSRRLAVKETQYF
length: 14; V: TRBV27; size: .; D: TRBD2; J: TRBJ2-5; CDR3: CASSLAGAGGTQYF
length: 12; V: TRBV6-1; size: .; D: .; J: TRBJ2-5; CDR3: CAGGTTQETQYF
length: 16; V: TRBV7-9; size: .; D: TRBD1; J: TRBJ1-2; CDR3: CASSQTGDEANYGYTF
length: 18; V: TRBV6-2/TRBV6-3; size: .; D: .; J: TRBJ1-2; CDR3: CASSYPRWGRALSYGYTF
length: 13; V: TRBV6-1; size: .; D: .; J: TRBJ2-1; CDR3: CASSEKGENEQFF
length: 15; V: TRBV11-3; size: few; D: .; J: TRBJ2-4; CDR3: CASSGGMGAKNIQYF
length: 15; V: TRBV5-1; size: .; D: TRBD2; J: TRBJ2-3; CDR3: CASSFSGRASDTQYF